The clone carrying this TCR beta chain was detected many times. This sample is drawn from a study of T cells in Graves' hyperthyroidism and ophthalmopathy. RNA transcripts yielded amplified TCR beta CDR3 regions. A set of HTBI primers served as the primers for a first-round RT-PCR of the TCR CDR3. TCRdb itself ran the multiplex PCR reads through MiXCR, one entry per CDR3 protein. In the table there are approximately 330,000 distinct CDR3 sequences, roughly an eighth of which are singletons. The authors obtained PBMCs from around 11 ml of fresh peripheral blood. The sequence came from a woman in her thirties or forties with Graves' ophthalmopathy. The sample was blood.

For the CDR3, the DNA is TGCAGTGCTAGAGTTAGGGCGATCAACACTGAAGCTTTCTTT. This translates into CSARVRAINTEAFF. The V gene is TRBV20-1, the J gene TRBJ1-1; unclear D gene. Germline V gives CDR1 DFQATT, CDR2 SNEGSKA (reference sequence). The CDR3 contains 14 residues. V dropped 1 base and J dropped 2 bases, with 11 bases sitting between them.